Each of the 4 T cell receptor beta chains below was sequenced from the same sample in a study of response to subunit inactivated influenza vaccine (dated by TCRdb to between 2017 and 2018). The protocol used for the library was RT-PCR. Instrument on record: Illumina HiSeq 2500. In-frame beta chains were kept once TCRdb had trimmed the public reads at Q25 with fastp and called clones with MiXCR. Every CDR3 protein is listed once, alongside the most common genes and DNA of its rows. This sample gives under 850,000 distinct CDR3 sequences in total; about a fifth of them show up just once. The ten largest clonotypes hold approximately 11% of the sample. The input for sequencing was PBMCs from blood, taken 5 days after vaccination. The origin of the receptors is a man aged 45 to 65 who received an inactivated influenza vaccine. Donor details come from another sample of the same person, matched by shared clones.

This clonotype was recorded a few times. This sequence joins TRBV5-1 and TRBJ2-1; tentative D call: TRBD1 (5 bases). Germline loops: CDR1 SGHRS, CDR2 YFSETQ. This CDR3 is 15 amino acids long. Trimming pared 1 base from V and 2 bases from J, leaving 10 bases between. CDR3 DNA sequence: TGCGCCAGCAGCTTGCAGCAGGGCCCCTACAATGAGCAGTTCTTC. It encodes CASSLQQGPYNEQFF.

This clonotype has more than one count but fewer than ten. Here the CDR3 DNA reads TGTGCCACCAAGGACAGCCCTAATGAAAAACTGTTTTTT. Its translation is CATKDSPNEKLFF. The chain uses TRBV6-2 or TRBV6-3 and TRBJ1-4; maybe TRBD1 (6 bases). Trimming left V 10 bases short and J 3 bases short, with 12 bases between. Germline CDR1 MNHEY, CDR2 SVGEGT. CDR3 length equals 13 residues.

The chain combines TRBV9 with TRBJ2-2; 8 bases fit TRBD1. Germline CDR1 is SGDLS and CDR2 is YYNGEE. The J segment lost 14 bases and the V segment lost 4 bases, leaving 16 bases of the junction unmatched. This CDR3 comprises 15 residues. CDR3 DNA sequence: TGTGCCAGCAGCCAAGGTGGCAGGGGGCTCGGAAATCTGTTTTTT. This gives the protein CASSQGGRGLGNLFF.

In this sample, this clonotype turned up a few times. The gene calls are TRBV20-1 and TRBJ2-5, with D possibly being TRBD1 (6 bases). Germline V lookup: CDR1 DFQATT, CDR2 SNEGSKA (reference sequence). This CDR3 is 16 amino acids long. V was pared by 6 bases and J by 2 bases, with 22 bases between. CDR3 DNA sequence: TGCAGTGCCCAACCCATCAACCGACAGGAACAAGAGACCCAGTACTTC. Amino acid sequence: CSAQPINRQEQETQYF.